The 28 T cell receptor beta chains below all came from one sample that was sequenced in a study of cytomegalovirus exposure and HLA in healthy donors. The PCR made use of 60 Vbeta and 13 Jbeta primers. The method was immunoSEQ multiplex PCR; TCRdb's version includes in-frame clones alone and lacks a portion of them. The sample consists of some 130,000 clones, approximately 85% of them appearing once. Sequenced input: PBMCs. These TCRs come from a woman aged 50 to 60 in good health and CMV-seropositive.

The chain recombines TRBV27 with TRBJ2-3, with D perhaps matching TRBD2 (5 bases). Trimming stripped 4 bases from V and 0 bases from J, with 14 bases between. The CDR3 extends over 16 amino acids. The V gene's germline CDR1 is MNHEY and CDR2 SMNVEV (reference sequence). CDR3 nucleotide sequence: TGTGCCAGCAGTTCACTAGGAAGAATGAGCACAGATACGCAGTATTTT. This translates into CASSSLGRMSTDTQYF.

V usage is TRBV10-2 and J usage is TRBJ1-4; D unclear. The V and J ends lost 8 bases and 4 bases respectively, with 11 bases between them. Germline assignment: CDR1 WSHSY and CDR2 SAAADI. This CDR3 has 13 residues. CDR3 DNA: TGCGCCAGCCGTCGTTCTAATAATGAAAAACTGTTTTTT. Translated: CASRRSNNEKLFF.

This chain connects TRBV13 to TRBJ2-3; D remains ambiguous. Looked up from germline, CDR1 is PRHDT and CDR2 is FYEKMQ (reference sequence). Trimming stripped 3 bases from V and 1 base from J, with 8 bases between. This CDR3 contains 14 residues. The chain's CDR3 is CASSLVAGTDTQYF. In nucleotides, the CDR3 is TGTGCCAGCAGCTTGGTCGCGGGCACAGATACGCAGTATTTT.

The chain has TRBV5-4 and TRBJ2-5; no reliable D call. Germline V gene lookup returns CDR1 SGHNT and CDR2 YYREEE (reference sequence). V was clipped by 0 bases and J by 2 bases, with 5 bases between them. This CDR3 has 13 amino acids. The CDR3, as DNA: TGTGCCAGCAGCTTGGGACAACAAGAGACCCAGTACTTC. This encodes CASSLGQQETQYF.

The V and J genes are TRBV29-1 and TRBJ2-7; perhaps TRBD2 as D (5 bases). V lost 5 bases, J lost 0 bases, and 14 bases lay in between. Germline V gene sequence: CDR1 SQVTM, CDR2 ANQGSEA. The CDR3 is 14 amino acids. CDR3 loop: CSVSGKDSSYEQYF. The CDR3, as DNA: TGCAGCGTTTCCGGGAAGGATTCCTCCTACGAGCAGTACTTC.

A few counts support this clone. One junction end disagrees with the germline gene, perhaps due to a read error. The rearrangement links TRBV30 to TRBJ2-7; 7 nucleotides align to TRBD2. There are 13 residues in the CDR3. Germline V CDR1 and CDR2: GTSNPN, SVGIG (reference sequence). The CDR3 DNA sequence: TGTGCCGGGAGAGCGGGGTCGGGCTACGAGCAGTACTTC. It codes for CAGRAGSGYEQYF.

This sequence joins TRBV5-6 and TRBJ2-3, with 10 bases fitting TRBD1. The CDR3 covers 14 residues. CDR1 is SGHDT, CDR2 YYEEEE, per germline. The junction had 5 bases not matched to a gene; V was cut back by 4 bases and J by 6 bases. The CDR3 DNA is TGTGCCAGCAGCGGTGGGACAGGGGAGGATACGCAGTATTTT. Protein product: CASSGGTGEDTQYF.

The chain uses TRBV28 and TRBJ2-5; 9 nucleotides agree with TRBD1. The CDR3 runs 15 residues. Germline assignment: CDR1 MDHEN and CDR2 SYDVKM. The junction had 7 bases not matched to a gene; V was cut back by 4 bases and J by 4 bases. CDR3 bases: TGTGCCAGCAGTTCAATGGGGACAGGGCTAGAGACCCAGTACTTC. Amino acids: CASSSMGTGLETQYF.

The chain's CDR3 is CASSLSGLAGVTGELFF. The CDR3, as DNA: TGTGCCAGCAGCTTATCGGGACTAGCGGGAGTCACCGGGGAGCTGTTTTTT. This chain uses TRBV7-2 with TRBJ2-2; 14 bases are a match to TRBD2. The junction had 3 bases not matched to a gene; V was cut back by 2 bases and J by 4 bases. This CDR3 is 17 amino acids long. Germline V gene lookup returns CDR1 SGHTA and CDR2 FQGNSA.

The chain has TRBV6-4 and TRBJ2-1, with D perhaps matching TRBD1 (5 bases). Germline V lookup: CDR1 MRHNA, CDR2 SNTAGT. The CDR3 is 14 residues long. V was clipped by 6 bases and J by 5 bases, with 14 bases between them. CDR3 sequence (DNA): TGTGCCAGCAGAGATACCGACAGAGACAATGAGCAGTTCTTC. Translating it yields CASRDTDRDNEQFF.

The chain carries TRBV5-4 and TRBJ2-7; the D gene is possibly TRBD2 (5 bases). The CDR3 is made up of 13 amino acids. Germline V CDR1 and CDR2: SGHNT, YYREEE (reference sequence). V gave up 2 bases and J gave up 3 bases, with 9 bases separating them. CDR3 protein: CASSFPEGYEQYF. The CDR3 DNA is TGTGCCAGCAGCTTCCCCGAGGGCTACGAGCAGTACTTC.

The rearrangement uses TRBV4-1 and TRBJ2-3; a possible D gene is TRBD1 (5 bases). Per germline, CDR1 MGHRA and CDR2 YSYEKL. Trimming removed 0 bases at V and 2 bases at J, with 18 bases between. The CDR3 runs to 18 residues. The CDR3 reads CASSQDPPGQSFTDTQYF. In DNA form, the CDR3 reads TGCGCCAGCAGCCAAGATCCCCCAGGGCAATCTTTCACAGATACGCAGTATTTT.

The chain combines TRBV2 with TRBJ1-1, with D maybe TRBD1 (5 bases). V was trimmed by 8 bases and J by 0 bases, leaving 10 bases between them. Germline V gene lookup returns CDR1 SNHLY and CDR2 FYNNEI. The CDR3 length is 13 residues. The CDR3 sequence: CASFEQVNTEAFF. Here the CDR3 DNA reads TGTGCCAGCTTTGAACAGGTGAACACTGAAGCTTTCTTT.

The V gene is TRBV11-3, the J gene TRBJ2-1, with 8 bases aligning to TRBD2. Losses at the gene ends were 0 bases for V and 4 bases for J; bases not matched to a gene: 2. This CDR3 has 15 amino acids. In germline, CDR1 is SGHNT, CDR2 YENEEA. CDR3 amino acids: CASSLEGGGYNEQFF. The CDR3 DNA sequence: TGTGCCAGCAGCTTAGAAGGCGGGGGGTACAATGAGCAGTTCTTC. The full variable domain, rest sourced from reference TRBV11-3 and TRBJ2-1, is EAGVVQSPRYKIIEKKQPVAFWCNPISGHNTLYWYLQNLGQGPELLIRYENEEAVDDSQLPKDRFSAERLKGVDSTLKIQPAELGDSAVYLCASSLEGGGYNEQFFGPGTRLTVL.

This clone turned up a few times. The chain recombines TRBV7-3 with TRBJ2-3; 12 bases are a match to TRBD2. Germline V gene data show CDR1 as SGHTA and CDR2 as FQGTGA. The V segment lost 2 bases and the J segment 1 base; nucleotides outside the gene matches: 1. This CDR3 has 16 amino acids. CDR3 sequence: CASSLRTSGGTDTQYF. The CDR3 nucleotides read TGTGCCAGCAGCTTACGGACTAGCGGGGGCACAGATACGCAGTATTTT.

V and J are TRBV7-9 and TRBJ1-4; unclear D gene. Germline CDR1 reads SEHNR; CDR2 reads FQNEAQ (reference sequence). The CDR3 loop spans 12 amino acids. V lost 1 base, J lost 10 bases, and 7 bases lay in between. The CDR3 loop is CASSLGGRKLFF. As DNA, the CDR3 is TGTGCCAGCAGCTTAGGAGGTCGAAAACTGTTTTTT.

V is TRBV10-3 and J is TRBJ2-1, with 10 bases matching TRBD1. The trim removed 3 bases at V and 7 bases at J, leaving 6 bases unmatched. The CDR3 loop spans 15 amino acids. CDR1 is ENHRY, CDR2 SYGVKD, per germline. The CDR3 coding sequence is TGTGCCATCAGTGACCGGGACAGGGGTCGAAATGAGCAGTTCTTC. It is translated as CAISDRDRGRNEQFF.

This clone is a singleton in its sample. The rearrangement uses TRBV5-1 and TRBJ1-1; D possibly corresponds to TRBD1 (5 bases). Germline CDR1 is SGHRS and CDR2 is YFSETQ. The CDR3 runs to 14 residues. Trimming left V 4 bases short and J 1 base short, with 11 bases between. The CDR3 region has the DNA TGCGCCAGCAGCCCGACAGCCGGGAACACTGAAGCTTTCTTT. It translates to CASSPTAGNTEAFF.

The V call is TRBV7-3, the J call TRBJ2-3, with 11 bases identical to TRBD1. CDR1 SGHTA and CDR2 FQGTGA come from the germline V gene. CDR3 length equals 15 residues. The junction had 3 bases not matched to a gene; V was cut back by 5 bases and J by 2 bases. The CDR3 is CASSRDRGITDTQYF. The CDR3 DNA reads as TGTGCCAGCAGCCGGGACAGGGGGATCACAGATACGCAGTATTTT.

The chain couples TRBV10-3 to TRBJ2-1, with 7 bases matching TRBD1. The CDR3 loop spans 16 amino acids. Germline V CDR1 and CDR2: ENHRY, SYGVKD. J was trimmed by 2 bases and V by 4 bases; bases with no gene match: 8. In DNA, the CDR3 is TGTGCCATCAGTGGGAGACAGGGTGGGACCTACAATGAGCAGTTCTTC. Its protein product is CAISGRQGGTYNEQFF.

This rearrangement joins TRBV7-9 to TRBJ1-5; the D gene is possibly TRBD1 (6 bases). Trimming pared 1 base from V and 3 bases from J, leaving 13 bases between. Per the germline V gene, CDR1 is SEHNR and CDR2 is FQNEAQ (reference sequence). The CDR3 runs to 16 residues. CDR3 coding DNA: TGTGCCAGCAGCTTAGGTTGGCAGGGGATCAATCAGCCCCAGCATTTT. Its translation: CASSLGWQGINQPQHF. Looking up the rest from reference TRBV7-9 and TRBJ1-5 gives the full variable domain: DTGVSQNPRHKITKRGQNVTFRCDPISEHNRLYWYRQTLGQGPEFLTYFQNEAQLEKSRLLSDRFSAERPKGSFSTLEIQRTEQGDSAMYLCASSLGWQGINQPQHFGDGTRLSIL.

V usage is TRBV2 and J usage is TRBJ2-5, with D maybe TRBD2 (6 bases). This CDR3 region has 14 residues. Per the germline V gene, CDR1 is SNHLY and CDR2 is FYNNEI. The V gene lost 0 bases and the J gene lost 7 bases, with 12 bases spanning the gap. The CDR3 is CASSEALQGGTQYF. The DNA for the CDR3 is TGTGCCAGCAGTGAAGCGCTGCAGGGAGGGACCCAGTACTTC.

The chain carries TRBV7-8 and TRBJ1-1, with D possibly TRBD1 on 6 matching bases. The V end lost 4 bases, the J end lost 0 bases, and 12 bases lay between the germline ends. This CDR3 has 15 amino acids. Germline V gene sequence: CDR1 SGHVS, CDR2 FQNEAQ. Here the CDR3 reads CASSSPDSLNTEAFF. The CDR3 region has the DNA TGTGCCAGCAGCTCACCGGACAGTCTGAACACTGAAGCTTTCTTT.

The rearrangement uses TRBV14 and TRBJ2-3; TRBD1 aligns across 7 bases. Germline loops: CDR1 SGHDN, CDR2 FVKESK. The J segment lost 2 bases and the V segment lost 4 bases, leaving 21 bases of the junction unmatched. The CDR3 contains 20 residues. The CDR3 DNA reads TGTGCCAGCAGCCTTTTTGGGATTTCCGGGACAGCTCAACTCACAGATACGCAGTATTTT. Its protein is CASSLFGISGTAQLTDTQYF.

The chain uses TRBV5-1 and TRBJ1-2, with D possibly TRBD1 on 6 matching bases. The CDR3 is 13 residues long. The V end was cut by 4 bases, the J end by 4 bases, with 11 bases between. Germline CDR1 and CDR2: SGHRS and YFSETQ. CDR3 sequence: CASSVDRFYGYTF. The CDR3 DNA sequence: TGCGCCAGCAGCGTCGACAGGTTCTATGGCTACACCTTC.

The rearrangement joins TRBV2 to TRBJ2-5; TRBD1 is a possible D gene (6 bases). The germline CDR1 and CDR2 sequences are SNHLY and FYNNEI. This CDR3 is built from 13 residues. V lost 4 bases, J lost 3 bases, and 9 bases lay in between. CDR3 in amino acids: CASSVDRKETQYF. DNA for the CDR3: TGTGCCAGCAGTGTAGACAGGAAAGAGACCCAGTACTTC.

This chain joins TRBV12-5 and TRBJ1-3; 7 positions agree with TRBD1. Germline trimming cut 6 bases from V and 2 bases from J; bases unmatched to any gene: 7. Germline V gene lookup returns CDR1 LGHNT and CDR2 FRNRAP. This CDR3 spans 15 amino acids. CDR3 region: CASGQYTGAGNTIYF. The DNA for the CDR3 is TGTGCTAGTGGCCAATATACAGGGGCTGGAAACACCATATATTTT.

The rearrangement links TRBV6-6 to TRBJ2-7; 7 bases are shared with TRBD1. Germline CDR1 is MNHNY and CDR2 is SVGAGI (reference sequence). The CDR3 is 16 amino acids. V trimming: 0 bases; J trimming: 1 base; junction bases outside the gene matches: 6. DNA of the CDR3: TGTGCCAGCAGTTACTCACCGGGACAGCTATCCTACGAGCAGTACTTC. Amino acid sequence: CASSYSPGQLSYEQYF.